The text below deals with one TCR beta chain. The antigen it binds to is not known. No base quality information exists; no much larger clone differs at one position. The record originates from a study of blood T cell repertoires in COVID-19 (dated by TCRdb to 2020 to 2021). With regard to the full study: Collaborator samples came from the United States, Italy and Spain and covered acute and convalescent phases of COVID-19. The material from the prospective study consisted of cDNA or gDNA derived from T cells, B-cell-depleted T cells, or PBMCs. Subjects who had been exposed to COVID-19, were actively infected with it, or had recovered from it provided the deeply sampled blood TCRbeta repertoires that made up the dataset. The repertoires were made available in a free public database intended to serve as a resource for research on the immune response to SARS-CoV-2. The samples were drawn from the first 160 participants of the ongoing ImmuneRACE study and from 1,254 subjects provided by 6 global collaborators. The sample metadata nearly always contained a de-identified subject ID, COVID-19 status, age in years and sex. Where available, HLA class I and class II types were taken from metadata supplied by the sample provider and were not determined by assay-based typing.

Spanning cysteine to phenylalanine, the CDR3 consists of 14 amino acids. Solely the CDR3 DNA is kept, with 42 bases framed from the first base. V is shortened by 5 bases, J by 5 bases, and the region joining them spans 13 bases. The germline V gene supplies CDR1 SQVTM and CDR2 ANQGSEA. TCRbeta CDR3 regions were amplified from genomic DNA using the immunoSEQ Assay, a bias-controlled multiplex PCR. On the authors' methods: The number of nucleated cells in each sample was estimated from the amplification of reference gene primers within the assay. Sequence reads were collapsed and filtered to measure the absolute abundance of every unique TCRbeta CDR3 rearrangement. For each sample, productive Simpson clonality was calculated as the square root of Simpson's diversity index across productive rearrangements. Sourced from immuneACCESS, this table was stored by TCRdb with only in-frame sequences that have V and J called. A share of the clones is absent; for the studies checked, an unresolved V gene accounts for under half, and the remainder has no known explanation. The V and J calls and the clone size are those of that table, but D and trimming were determined from the DNA. The sample profile shows 200,000 to 300,000 clones; about 89% of them were found once. Around 2.5% of the sample goes to the ten largest clones.

Results the study describes overall, beyond this receptor: The quantity of clinical and demographic metadata differed by source and by participant and was supplied without curation.

Each collaborating institution followed its own protocols to collect whole blood in K2EDTA tubes. For TCRbeta analysis, collaborators shipped samples in one of three forms: frozen whole blood, isolated PBMCs, or DNA extracted from either of those sample types. The sequenced material came from peripheral blood. The chain joins TRBV29-1 to TRBJ1-6, with TRBD1 tentatively as D gene (6 bases match). The TCR sequence derives from a woman between 45 and 60 years old with acute or convalescent COVID-19. The CDR3 loop reads CSVLTGLNNSPLHF. The DNA is TGCAGCGTTCTAACAGGGCTTAATAATTCACCCCTCCACTTT.